The TCR beta chain under discussion was sequenced for a study of early T cells in non-severe SARS-CoV-2 infection. Study information: Sequencing of unsorted whole blood was done on bulk RNA, leaving chains unpaired.

Study-level results: Comparison of clonotypes with VDJdb favored anti-spike CD8 responses while missing private and CD4 specificities.

Unique molecular identifiers were affixed to single, distinct cDNA molecules. TCRdb reprocessed the 5' RACE reads with MiXCR, giving one entry per CDR3 protein. The table includes 75,000 to 90,000 distinct CDR3 sequences, more than 5% detected once. The table lists this clonotype with a few counts. The antigen is unknown. Germline CDR1 SNHLY, CDR2 FYNNEI. The CDR3 contains 14 residues. V lost 2 bases to trimming and J lost 8 bases, with 12 bases between them. The sequenced material came from whole blood. The chain employs TRBV2 and TRBJ1-4; D remains unclear. This TCR was recovered from an adult who was a healthcare worker with PCR-confirmed SARS-CoV-2 infection or an uninfected control (not recorded which). In DNA, the CDR3 is TGTGCCAGCAGTGAAAGGGCAGGATTCGAAAAACTGTTTTTT. As protein: CASSERAGFEKLFF.